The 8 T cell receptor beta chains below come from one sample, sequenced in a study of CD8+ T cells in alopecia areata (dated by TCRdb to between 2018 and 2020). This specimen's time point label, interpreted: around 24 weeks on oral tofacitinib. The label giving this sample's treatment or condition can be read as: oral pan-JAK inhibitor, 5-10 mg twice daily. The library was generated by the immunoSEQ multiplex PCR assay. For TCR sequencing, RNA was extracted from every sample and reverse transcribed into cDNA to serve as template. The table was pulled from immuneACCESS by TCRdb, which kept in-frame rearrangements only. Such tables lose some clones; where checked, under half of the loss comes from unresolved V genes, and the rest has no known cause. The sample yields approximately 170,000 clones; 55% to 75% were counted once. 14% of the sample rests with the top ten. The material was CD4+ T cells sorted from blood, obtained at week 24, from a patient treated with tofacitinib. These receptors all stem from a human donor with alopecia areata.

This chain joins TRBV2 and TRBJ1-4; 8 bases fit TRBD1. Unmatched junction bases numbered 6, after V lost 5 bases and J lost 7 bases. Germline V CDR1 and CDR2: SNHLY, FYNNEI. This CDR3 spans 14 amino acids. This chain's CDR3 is CASSQDRAGEKLFF. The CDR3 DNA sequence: TGTGCCAGCAGTCAGGACAGGGCTGGTGAAAAACTGTTTTTT.

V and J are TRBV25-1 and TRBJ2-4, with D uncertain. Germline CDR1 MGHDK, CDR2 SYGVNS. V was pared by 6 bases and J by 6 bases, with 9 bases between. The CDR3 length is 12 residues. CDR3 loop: CASREGSNIQYF. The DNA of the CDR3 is TGTGCCAGCAGGGAAGGGTCAAACATTCAGTACTTC.

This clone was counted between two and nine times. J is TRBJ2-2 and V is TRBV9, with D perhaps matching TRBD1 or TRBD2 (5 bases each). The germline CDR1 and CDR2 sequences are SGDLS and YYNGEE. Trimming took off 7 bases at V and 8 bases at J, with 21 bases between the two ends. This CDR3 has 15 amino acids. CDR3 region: CASEPGRSLSGELFF. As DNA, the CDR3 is TGTGCCAGCGAACCGGGACGGTCGTTGTCGGGGGAGCTGTTTTTT.

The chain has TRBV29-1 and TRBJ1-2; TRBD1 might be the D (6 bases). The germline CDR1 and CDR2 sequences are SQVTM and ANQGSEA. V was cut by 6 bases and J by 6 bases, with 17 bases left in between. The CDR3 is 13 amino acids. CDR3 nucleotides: TGCAGCGTGGTAGGGGGTCGTCCTAATGGCTACACCTTC. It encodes CSVVGGRPNGYTF.

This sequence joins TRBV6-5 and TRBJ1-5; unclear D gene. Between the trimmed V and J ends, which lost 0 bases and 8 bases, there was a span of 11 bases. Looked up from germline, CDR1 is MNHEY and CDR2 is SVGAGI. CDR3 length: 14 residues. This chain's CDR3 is CASSYSTGREPQHF. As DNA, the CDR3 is TGTGCCAGCAGTTACTCGACCGGGAGGGAGCCCCAGCATTTT.

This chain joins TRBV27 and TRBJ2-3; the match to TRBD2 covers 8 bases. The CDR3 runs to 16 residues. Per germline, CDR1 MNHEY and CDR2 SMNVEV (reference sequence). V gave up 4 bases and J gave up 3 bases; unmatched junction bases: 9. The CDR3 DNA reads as TGTGCCAGCAGTTCGGGACTAGATCCTGCAACAGATACGCAGTATTTT. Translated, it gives CASSSGLDPATDTQYF.

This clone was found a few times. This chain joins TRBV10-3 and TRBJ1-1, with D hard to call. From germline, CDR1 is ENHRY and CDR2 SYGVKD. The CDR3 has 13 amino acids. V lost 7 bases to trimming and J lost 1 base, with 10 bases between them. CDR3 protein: CAITPGANTEAFF. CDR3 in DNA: TGTGCCATCACCCCAGGCGCGAACACTGAAGCTTTCTTT.

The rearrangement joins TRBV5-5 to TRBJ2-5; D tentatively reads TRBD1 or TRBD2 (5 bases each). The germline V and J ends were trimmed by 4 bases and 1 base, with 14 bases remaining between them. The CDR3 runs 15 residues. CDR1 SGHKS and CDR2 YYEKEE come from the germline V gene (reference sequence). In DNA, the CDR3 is TGTGCCAGCAGCGTACCGGGGCGATCCCAAGAGACCCAGTACTTC. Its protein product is CASSVPGRSQETQYF.